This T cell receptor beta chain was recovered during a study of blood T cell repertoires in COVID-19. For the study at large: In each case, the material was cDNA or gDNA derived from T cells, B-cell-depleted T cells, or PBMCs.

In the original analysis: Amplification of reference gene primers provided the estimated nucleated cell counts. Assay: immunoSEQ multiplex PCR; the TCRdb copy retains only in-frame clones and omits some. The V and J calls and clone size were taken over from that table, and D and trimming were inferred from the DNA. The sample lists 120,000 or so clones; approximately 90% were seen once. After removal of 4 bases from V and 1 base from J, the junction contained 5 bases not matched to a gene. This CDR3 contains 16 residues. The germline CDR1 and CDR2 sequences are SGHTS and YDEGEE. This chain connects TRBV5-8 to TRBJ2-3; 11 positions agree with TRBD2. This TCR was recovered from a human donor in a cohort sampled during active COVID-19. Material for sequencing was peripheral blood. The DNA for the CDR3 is TGTGCCAGCAGCAAGGGACTAGCGGCCGGCACAGATACGCAGTATTTT. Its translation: CASSKGLAAGTDTQYF.